The entry below gives a single TCR beta chain sequence along with its context. Its antigen remains unidentified. These data are taken from a study of cytomegalovirus exposure and HLA in healthy donors. General study findings and limits: In a later analysis, HLA-associated beta chains showed higher expansion and lower generation probabilities than comparable chains. It was reportedly the case that the classifier diagnosed cytomegalovirus status with high specificity and sensitivity.

The V gene's germline CDR1 is SGHRS and CDR2 YFSETQ. Deletions cut 5 bases from V and 4 bases from J, with 10 bases between. The length of the CDR3 is 13 residues. The PCR employed 60 Vbeta primers together with 13 Jbeta primers. Libraries were prepared by immunoSEQ multiplex PCR; TCRdb keeps only in-frame clonotypes and omits some of them. This sample has 95,000 to 150,000 clones, with around 72% found just once. The genes are TRBV5-1 and TRBJ1-5; D not resolved. The sample taken for sequencing was PBMCs. The clonotype comes from a woman between 50 and 59 years old in good health and CMV-seropositive. As DNA, the CDR3 is TGCGCCAGCAGTTCCGAGGGTAATCAGCCCCAGCATTTT. As protein: CASSSEGNQPQHF.